This is a list of T cell receptor beta chains from one sample in a study of CD8 T cells in Susac syndrome. MiXCR was run by TCRdb on the immunoSEQ multiplex PCR reads, yielding one entry per CDR3 protein. The data show fewer than 200,000 distinct CDR3 sequences, approximately 94% seen once. Sequences were obtained from CD4+ T cells from PBMCs. The receptors were gathered from a human donor with Susac syndrome. Each CDR3 is given with its conserved first and last residue. D genes are given only for firm matches. Only some rows state a clone size, as once, few, many or a class for expanded clones.

D gene: NA; V gene: TRBV7-8; clone size: NA; J gene: TRBJ2-2; CDR3 DNA: TGTGCCAGCAGTCCAAACCCACGGCAGGGTGGGACCGGGGAGCTGTTTTTT; CDR3 protein: CASSPNPRQGGTGELFF
D gene: NA; V gene: TRBV7-2; clone size: NA; J gene: TRBJ2-3; CDR3 DNA: TGTGCCAGCAGACTCGATGTAGATACGCAGTATTTT; CDR3 protein: CASRLDVDTQYF
D gene: NA; V gene: TRBV7-9; clone size: NA; J gene: TRBJ1-6; CDR3 DNA: TGTGCCAGCAGCTTACGGGAGGCGTATAATTCACCCCTCCACTTT; CDR3 protein: CASSLREAYNSPLHF
D gene: NA; V gene: TRBV29-1; clone size: NA; J gene: TRBJ2-5; CDR3 DNA: TGCAGCGTTGATCCCCTGACTAGGGAGACCCAGTACTTC; CDR3 protein: CSVDPLTRETQYF
D gene: NA; V gene: TRBV10-3; clone size: NA; J gene: TRBJ2-5; CDR3 DNA: TGTGCCATCAGTGCCCCGGGAGACCAAGAGACCCAGTACTTC; CDR3 protein: CAISAPGDQETQYF
D gene: NA; V gene: TRBV7-9; clone size: NA; J gene: TRBJ1-1; CDR3 DNA: TGTGCCAGCTCATCCGGACAGCCGAACACTGAAGCTTTCTTT; CDR3 protein: CASSSGQPNTEAFF
D gene: TRBD1; V gene: TRBV5-8; clone size: once; J gene: TRBJ1-4; CDR3 DNA: TGTGCCAGCAGCCCTCGACAGGGGAACCATGAAAAACTGTTTTTT; CDR3 protein: CASSPRQGNHEKLFF
D gene: TRBD2; V gene: TRBV24-1; clone size: NA; J gene: TRBJ2-3; CDR3 DNA: TGTGCCACCAGCTCGACGGGGGGGAACACAGATACGCAGTATTTT; CDR3 protein: CATSSTGGNTDTQYF
D gene: NA; V gene: TRBV9; clone size: NA; J gene: TRBJ2-1; CDR3 DNA: TGTGCCAGCAGCGTAATAGATACCTACAATGAGCAGTTCTTC; CDR3 protein: CASSVIDTYNEQFF
D gene: NA; V gene: TRBV6-6; clone size: once; J gene: TRBJ1-5; CDR3 DNA: TGTGCCAGCAGACTCGACAGAGATCAGCCCCAGCATTTT; CDR3 protein: CASRLDRDQPQHF
D gene: TRBD2; V gene: TRBV15; clone size: once; J gene: TRBJ2-7; CDR3 DNA: TGTGCCACCAGCAGGGGACTAGCGGGAAGCTCTCCGTACTTC; CDR3 protein: CATSRGLAGSSPYF
D gene: NA; V gene: TRBV7-8; clone size: NA; J gene: TRBJ2-7; CDR3 DNA: TGTGCCAGCAGCAAGAGCGGCCGACTATCCTACGAGCAGTACTTC; CDR3 protein: CASSKSGRLSYEQYF
D gene: NA; V gene: TRBV25-1; clone size: NA; J gene: TRBJ2-1; CDR3 DNA: TGTGCCACCATGGGGGGGGCCAGTGAGCAGTTCTTC; CDR3 protein: CATMGGASEQFF
D gene: TRBD1; V gene: TRBV12-3/TRBV12-4; clone size: NA; J gene: TRBJ2-5; CDR3 DNA: TGTGCCAGCAGTTACCGGGGACAGAACCAAGAGACCCAGTACTTC; CDR3 protein: CASSYRGQNQETQYF
D gene: NA; V gene: TRBV11-2; clone size: NA; J gene: TRBJ2-5; CDR3 DNA: TGTGCCAGCAGCTTAGCCGCTTTGGGGGAGACCCAGTACTTC; CDR3 protein: CASSLAALGETQYF
D gene: NA; V gene: TRBV5-1; clone size: NA; J gene: TRBJ2-5; CDR3 DNA: TGCGCCAGCAGCTTGAATGCAGAAGAGACCCAGTACTTC; CDR3 protein: CASSLNAEETQYF
D gene: NA; V gene: TRBV2; clone size: NA; J gene: TRBJ1-3; CDR3 DNA: TGTGCCAGCAGTGAAAAGTGGTCTGGAAACACCATATATTTT; CDR3 protein: CASSEKWSGNTIYF
D gene: NA; V gene: TRBV9; clone size: once; J gene: TRBJ1-6; CDR3 DNA: TGTGCCAGCAGCGTAGGTTCCCCCTCCTATAATTCACCCCTCCACTTT; CDR3 protein: CASSVGSPSYNSPLHF
D gene: NA; V gene: TRBV6-1; clone size: NA; J gene: TRBJ1-4; CDR3 DNA: TGTGCCACCCTGGGCAGGGCTAATGAAAAACTGTTTTTT; CDR3 protein: CATLGRANEKLFF
D gene: NA; V gene: TRBV7-9; clone size: NA; J gene: TRBJ1-5; CDR3 DNA: TGTGCCAGCAGCCCCGGAACAGGGCCCGCTCAGCCCCAGCATTTT; CDR3 protein: CASSPGTGPAQPQHF
D gene: NA; V gene: TRBV3-1; clone size: NA; J gene: TRBJ1-1; CDR3 DNA: TGTGCCAGCAGCCAGGGTGCGGGAGCTTTCTTT; CDR3 protein: CASSQGAGAFF
D gene: NA; V gene: TRBV18; clone size: NA; J gene: TRBJ1-1; CDR3 DNA: TGTGCCAGCTCAGCGTTGCACAGGGAAACTGAAGCTTTCTTT; CDR3 protein: CASSALHRETEAFF
D gene: NA; V gene: TRBV9; clone size: NA; J gene: TRBJ1-5; CDR3 DNA: TGTGCCAGCAGCGTAGAGCCCGGGGCATATAGCAATCAGCCCCAGCATTTT; CDR3 protein: CASSVEPGAYSNQPQHF
D gene: TRBD2; V gene: TRBV18; clone size: NA; J gene: TRBJ2-7; CDR3 DNA: TGTGCCAGCTCTCCTGGACTAGCGGGTGGCGAGCAGTACTTC; CDR3 protein: CASSPGLAGGEQYF
D gene: NA; V gene: TRBV12-5; clone size: once; J gene: TRBJ2-2; CDR3 DNA: TGTGCTACCTGTCCAGCCACCAGCGGGGAGCTGTTTTTT; CDR3 protein: CATCPATSGELFF
D gene: TRBD1; V gene: TRBV15; clone size: NA; J gene: TRBJ2-1; CDR3 DNA: TGTGCCACCAGCAGAGATAGGGACAGGGGTAGTTTC; CDR3 protein: CATSRDRDRGSF
D gene: NA; V gene: TRBV20-1; clone size: NA; J gene: TRBJ1-1; CDR3 DNA: TGCAGTGCTAGACCCCCCGGGGGCGACACTGAAGCTTTCTTT; CDR3 protein: CSARPPGGDTEAFF
D gene: NA; V gene: TRBV5-1; clone size: NA; J gene: TRBJ2-3; CDR3 DNA: TGCGCCAGCAGCCTGGGGGTAGCAGACGATACGCAGTATTTT; CDR3 protein: CASSLGVADDTQYF
D gene: NA; V gene: TRBV5-1; clone size: NA; J gene: TRBJ2-2; CDR3 DNA: TGCGCCAGCAGCTTGGTCCCAGCCTCTTCGGGGGAGCTGTTTTTT; CDR3 protein: CASSLVPASSGELFF
D gene: TRBD1; V gene: TRBV12-3/TRBV12-4; clone size: NA; J gene: TRBJ1-5; CDR3 DNA: TGTGCCAGCAGTTTCAGGGGGGTGTACAATCAGCCCCAGCATTTT; CDR3 protein: CASSFRGVYNQPQHF
D gene: TRBD1; V gene: TRBV11-1; clone size: NA; J gene: TRBJ1-4; CDR3 DNA: TGTGCCAGCAGCCAGGACAGGGAAGAACTGTTTTTT; CDR3 protein: CASSQDREELFF